This TCR beta chain comes out of a study of monozygotic twins with inflammatory bowel disease. Germline CDR1 and CDR2: SEHNR and FQNEAQ (reference sequence). This CDR3 region has 16 residues. Following a re-call of the 5' RACE reads, TCRdb has one entry per CDR3 protein and lacks DNA. The repertoire table contains 140,000 to 150,000 distinct CDR3 sequences. The chain couples TRBV7-9 to TRBJ1-4. Sequenced material: blood. This TCR came from a human donor with ulcerative colitis or Crohn's disease, or a healthy co-twin of an affected twin (not recorded which). Here the CDR3 reads CASSSHSLATNEKLFF.